A single TCR beta chain is shown here with its context. The antigen remains unidentified. The length of the CDR3 is 15 residues. Trimming shortened V by 5 bases and J by 2 bases, and 15 bases separated the two germline ends. This entry belongs to a study of T-cell memory formation after mild COVID-19. Findings and limits, study-wide: Mainly in CM and EM were contracting CD4+ clones; CD8+ were in EMRA.

A 5'RACE reaction primed in the constant segment made cDNA libraries of TCR alpha and TCR beta, and these carried sample barcodes and UMIs. TCRdb redid the calling of the 5' RACE reads with MiXCR, one entry per CDR3 protein. The table records 250,000 to 300,000 distinct CDR3 sequences, under 20% of them present only once. The V gene is TRBV12-3 or TRBV12-4, the J gene TRBJ1-2; tentatively, D is TRBD1 (6 bases). Sequencing was done on a sample of PBMCs or a T cell subset sorted from them (not recorded which). The TCR sequence derives from a man between 18 and 35 years old who had mild COVID-19 (a few samples of this study predate the infection). Cell type and time point are not known. This CDR3 is CASSKGEGGNYGYTF. CDR3 nucleotides: TGTGCCAGCAGTAAGGGAGAGGGGGGGAACTATGGCTACACCTTC.